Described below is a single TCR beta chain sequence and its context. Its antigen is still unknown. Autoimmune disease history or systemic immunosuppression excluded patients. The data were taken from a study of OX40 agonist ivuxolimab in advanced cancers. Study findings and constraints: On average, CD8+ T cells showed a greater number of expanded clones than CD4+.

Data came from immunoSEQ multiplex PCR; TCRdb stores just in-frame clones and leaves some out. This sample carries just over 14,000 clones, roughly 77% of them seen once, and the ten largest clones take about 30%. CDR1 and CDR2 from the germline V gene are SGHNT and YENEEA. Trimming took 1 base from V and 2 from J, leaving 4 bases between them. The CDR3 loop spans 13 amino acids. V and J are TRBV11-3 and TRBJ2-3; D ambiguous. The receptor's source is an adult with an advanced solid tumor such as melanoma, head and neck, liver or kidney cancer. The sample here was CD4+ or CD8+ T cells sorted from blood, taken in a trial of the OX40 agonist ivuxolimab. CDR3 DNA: TGTGCCAGCAGCTTAGTGCTCACAGATACGCAGTATTTT. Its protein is CASSLVLTDTQYF.